This TCR beta chain was profiled in a study of T cells after yellow fever vaccination. TCRdb re-analysed the 5' RACE reads in MiXCR, keeping a single row per CDR3 protein. This sample has a few hundred thousand distinct CDR3 sequences, with approximately 4% found just once. This clonotype has only a few counts. The CDR3 extends over 15 amino acids. Germline V CDR1 and CDR2: LGHNA, YSLEER. Trimming stripped 2 bases from V and 4 bases from J, with 12 bases between. Sequencing was performed on PBMCs, taken 5 days after the yellow fever booster vaccination. This receptor was obtained from a man younger than 35 who received the YFV17D yellow fever vaccine. The rearrangement links TRBV4-3 to TRBJ1-3, with D hard to call. CDR3 sequence reads: CASSQWNSQGNTIYF. CDR3 nucleotide sequence: TGCGCCAGCAGCCAATGGAACAGCCAGGGAAACACCATATATTTT.